This TCR beta chain was identified during a study of CD8 T cells in Susac syndrome. The CDR3 contains 14 residues. The germline V gene has CDR1 SQVTM and CDR2 ANQGSEA. The V and J ends lost 7 bases and 4 bases respectively, with 19 bases between them. Random hexamers primed reverse transcription of about 0.5 to 1 ug RNA. TCRdb re-called the immunoSEQ multiplex PCR reads through MiXCR, storing one row per CDR3 protein. The sample shows about 89,000 distinct CDR3 sequences, approximately 95% of them seen only once. This TCR came from a human donor in good health. This rearrangement joins TRBV29-1 to TRBJ1-1; D possibly corresponds to TRBD1 (6 bases). Sequenced: CD8+ T cells from PBMCs. The CDR3 reads CSALEGGRGTEAFF. The CDR3 DNA reads TGCAGCGCCTTGGAGGGGGGACGAGGCACTGAAGCTTTCTTT. Using reference TRBV29-1 and TRBJ1-1 for the parts outside the CDR3, the full variable domain is SAVISQKPSRDICQRGTSLTIQCQVDSQVTMMFWYRQQPGQSLTLIATANQGSEATYESGFVIDKFPISRPNLTFSTLTVSNMSPEDSSIYLCSALEGGRGTEAFFGQGTRLTVV.